Shown below are 29 T cell receptor beta chains from a single sample sequenced in a study of high-grade serous ovarian cancer treatment subgroups (dated by TCRdb to the early 2020s). Tumor samples were obtained before definitive surgery or chemotherapy. Library generation was performed with the immunoSEQ multiplex PCR assay. Here the immuneACCESS table is served through TCRdb, limited to in-frame sequences with V and J called. Missing clones are a known gap in these copies; in checked studies unresolved V genes cover under half, and the rest lacks a known reason. Across this sample there are about 4,300 clones, with approximately 71% seen only once. Of the sample, roughly 18% falls within the top ten clones. Sample: tumor tissue. Source of these receptors: a human donor with high-grade serous ovarian cancer.

The table lists this clone with a count of one. The J gene is TRBJ2-1, the V gene TRBV7-9, with 8 bases fitting TRBD2. Germline lookup yields CDR1 SEHNR and CDR2 FQNEAQ (reference sequence). The CDR3 has 15 amino acids. The V gene end was trimmed by 5 bases and the J gene end by 0 bases; junction bases not matched to a gene: 3. CDR3 nucleotides: TGTGCCAGCAGCCAGAGCGGGAGCTCCTACAATGAGCAGTTCTTC. Its protein is CASSQSGSSYNEQFF.

The rearrangement links TRBV6-6 to TRBJ2-7; weak D call: TRBD2 (5 bases). V was shortened by 2 bases and J by 1 base, with 9 bases between the two germline ends. This CDR3 is 14 amino acids long. In germline, CDR1 is MNHNY, CDR2 SVGAGI (reference sequence). CDR3 coding DNA: TGTGCCAGCAGTTACCGGGGAGTTTCCTACGAGCAGTACTTC. It translates to CASSYRGVSYEQYF.

This clone has just a few counts. The chain recombines TRBV5-1 with TRBJ2-1, with TRBD2 matching 11 bases. The CDR3 spans 16 residues. The germline V gene has CDR1 SGHRS and CDR2 YFSETQ. Trimming took 5 bases from V and 5 from J; bases not matched to a gene: 9. The CDR3 sequence: CASSQAGTSGDNEQFF. The CDR3, as DNA: TGCGCCAGCAGTCAAGCCGGGACTAGCGGAGACAATGAGCAGTTCTTC.

This chain joins TRBV6-5 and TRBJ1-1, with 10 bases matching TRBD1. Germline V lookup: CDR1 MNHEY, CDR2 SVGAGI. The CDR3 loop spans 14 amino acids. V shed 0 bases, J shed 8 bases, and the junction held 3 bases outside the gene matches. The CDR3 region is CASSYSGTGEEAFF. The CDR3 region has the DNA TGTGCCAGCAGTTACTCGGGGACAGGGGAGGAAGCTTTCTTT.

This clone occurred once. The rearrangement joins TRBV28 to TRBJ2-3, with 11 nucleotides matching TRBD2. Losses at the gene ends were 6 bases for V and 6 bases for J; bases not matched to a gene: 11. This CDR3 has 16 amino acids. The V gene's germline CDR1 is MDHEN and CDR2 SYDVKM. The CDR3 DNA reads as TGTGCCAGCAGCCCCAGACTAGCGGGGCCCGGGGATACGCAGTATTTT. Translation: CASSPRLAGPGDTQYF.

The J gene is TRBJ1-1, the V gene TRBV7-9; D is perhaps TRBD1 (6 bases). There are 15 residues in the CDR3. Germline V lookup: CDR1 SEHNR, CDR2 FQNEAQ (reference sequence). Between the trimmed V and J ends, which lost 1 base and 4 bases, there was a span of 13 bases. CDR3 protein: CASSLGGGAGTEAFF. CDR3 bases: TGTGCCAGCAGCTTAGGAGGGGGGGCAGGCACTGAAGCTTTCTTT. The variable domain in full, completed from reference TRBV7-9 and TRBJ1-1, reads DTGVSQNPRHKITKRGQNVTFRCDPISEHNRLYWYRQTLGQGPEFLTYFQNEAQLEKSRLLSDRFSAERPKGSFSTLEIQRTEQGDSAMYLCASSLGGGAGTEAFFGQGTRLTVV.

This clone turned up a few times. This rearrangement joins TRBV4-2 to TRBJ1-2; TRBD1 matches 8 bases. Germline loops: CDR1 LGHNA, CDR2 YNFKEQ. J gave up 2 bases and V 4 bases, and 3 bases lay outside the gene matches. This CDR3 is 14 amino acids long. In DNA, the CDR3 is TGTGCCAGCAGCCCAGGGGGCAGCAACTATGGCTACACCTTC. Its translation: CASSPGGSNYGYTF.

J is TRBJ1-5 and V is TRBV6-5; 7 bases match TRBD1. Germline CDR1 reads MNHEY; CDR2 reads SVGAGI. CDR3 length: 15 residues. Germline trimming cut 5 bases from V and 5 bases from J; bases unmatched to any gene: 9. In DNA, the CDR3 is TGTGCCAGCAGTCCCAGGGGGGGCCCCGATCAGCCCCAGCATTTT. This codes for CASSPRGGPDQPQHF.

In its sample, this clone was seen a few times. The genes are TRBV27 and TRBJ2-5; TRBD1 might be the D (6 bases). V dropped 2 bases and J dropped 4 bases, with 11 bases sitting between them. This CDR3 spans 14 amino acids. Germline V lookup: CDR1 MNHEY, CDR2 SMNVEV (reference sequence). The CDR3: CASSLGRGRETQYF. CDR3 DNA: TGTGCCAGCAGTTTAGGCAGGGGTAGAGAGACCCAGTACTTC.

V and J are TRBV14 and TRBJ2-2; tentative D call: TRBD1 (5 bases). Trimming removed 4 bases at V and 4 bases at J, with 10 bases between. This CDR3 contains 14 residues. Germline V gene data show CDR1 as SGHDN and CDR2 as FVKESK. The CDR3 reads CASSPHTGTGELFF. CDR3 nucleotides: TGTGCCAGCAGCCCACACACAGGCACCGGGGAGCTGTTTTTT.

The gene calls are TRBV7-2 and TRBJ1-1; D is unresolved. The germline CDR1 and CDR2 sequences are SGHTA and FQGNSA. This CDR3 comprises 13 residues. V was trimmed by 1 base and J by 7 bases, leaving 10 bases between them. CDR3: CASSLGGYGEAFF. CDR3 nucleotides: TGTGCCAGCAGCTTAGGTGGATATGGTGAAGCTTTCTTT.

This chain joins TRBV29-1 and TRBJ2-3; tentatively, D is TRBD2 (5 bases). Trimming removed 3 bases from V and 6 bases from J, with 13 bases in between. Per the germline V gene, CDR1 is SQVTM and CDR2 is ANQGSEA. This CDR3 spans 13 amino acids. CDR3: CSVEISRRDTQYF. The CDR3 DNA sequence: TGCAGCGTTGAGATTTCCAGGAGGGATACGCAGTATTTT.

The rearrangement links TRBV27 to TRBJ1-2; 9 nucleotides agree with TRBD1. Germline lookup yields CDR1 MNHEY and CDR2 SMNVEV (reference sequence). The CDR3 totals 16 residues. The J segment lost 4 bases and the V segment lost 2 bases, leaving 8 bases of the junction unmatched. The CDR3 DNA follows: TGTGCCAGCAGTTTAACGGATGACAGGGGGGGCTATGGCTACACCTTC. Translated: CASSLTDDRGGYGYTF.

The chain combines TRBV20-1 with TRBJ2-1; a possible D gene is TRBD2 (5 bases). This CDR3 spans 11 amino acids. The V gene's germline CDR1 is DFQATT and CDR2 SNEGSKA (reference sequence). The CDR3 sequence is CTLPHGDEQFF. Here the CDR3 DNA reads TGCACCTTACCCCACGGGGATGAGCAGTTCTTC.

The chain carries TRBV21-1 and TRBJ1-3; the D call TRBD1 from the table was never checked on the DNA. TRBV21-1 is designated a pseudogene. The CDR3 sequence is 15 residues long. Here the CDR3 DNA reads TGTGCCAGCAGCAAAAAAGGGGCGACTGGAAACACCATATATTTT. Translating it yields CASSKKGATGNTIYF.

The rearrangement links TRBV5-1 to TRBJ2-3; 7 nucleotides agree with TRBD1. Trimming took 4 bases from V and 2 from J; bases not matched to a gene: 7. Germline-derived CDR1 and CDR2 are SGHRS and YFSETQ. The CDR3 spans 15 residues. The DNA for the CDR3 is TGCGCCAGCAGCGAAAGGGACAGCCACACAGATACGCAGTATTTT. Its protein product is CASSERDSHTDTQYF.

This chain links TRBV13 with TRBJ2-2; TRBD2 is a possible D gene (5 bases). The CDR3 consists of 15 residues. V lost 1 base to trimming and J lost 7 bases, with 13 bases between them. Germline lookup yields CDR1 PRHDT and CDR2 FYEKMQ (reference sequence). This CDR3 is CASSLDRRVGGELFF. The CDR3 DNA reads as TGTGCCAGCAGCTTAGATCGGCGGGTCGGCGGGGAGCTGTTTTTT.

V is TRBV19 and J is TRBJ2-1; 8 bases align to TRBD2. V was pared by 3 bases and J by 6 bases, with 7 bases of the junction left unmatched. The CDR3 length is 15 residues. The germline gives CDR1 LNHDA, CDR2 SQIVND (reference sequence). The CDR3 DNA sequence: TGTGCCAGTAGTATTGGACTAGCAGCTTTCAATGAGCAGTTCTTC. Translating gives CASSIGLAAFNEQFF.

This clone is large in the sample. The chain is built from TRBV5-4 and TRBJ1-1; no clear D gene. Germline CDR1 is SGHNT and CDR2 is YYREEE (reference sequence). With 2 bases removed from V and 5 bases from J, the gap between germline ends came to 7 bases. The CDR3 has 12 amino acids. CDR3 amino acids: CASSFSETEAFF. The CDR3 DNA is TGTGCCAGCAGCTTTAGTGAGACTGAAGCTTTCTTT.

The chain combines TRBV27 with TRBJ2-7; weak D call: TRBD1 (8 bases). Trimming left V 5 bases short and J 1 base short, with 12 bases between. This CDR3 is built from 14 residues. Germline V CDR1 and CDR2: MNHEY, SMNVEV (reference sequence). CDR3 amino acids: CASSPQGGSYEQYF. CDR3 nucleotide sequence: TGTGCCAGCAGTCCACAGGGGGGGTCCTACGAGCAGTACTTC.

This clone has just one count. The J gene is TRBJ2-5, the V gene TRBV15, with 7 bases matching TRBD2. Germline loops: CDR1 LNHNV, CDR2 YYDKDF (reference sequence). The length of the CDR3 is 14 residues. Trimming at V came to 0 bases and at J to 12 bases, leaving 10 bases not matched to a gene. CDR3 protein: CATSRDRVTSPKYF. The CDR3 DNA sequence: TGTGCCACCAGCAGAGATCGGGTGACTAGCCCCAAGTACTTC.

The chain links TRBV19 to TRBJ1-3; possibly TRBD1 for D (5 bases). V lost 3 bases to trimming and J lost 0 bases, with 18 bases between them. The CDR3 is 18 residues long. CDR1 LNHDA and CDR2 SQIVND come from the germline V gene (reference sequence). As DNA, the CDR3 is TGTGCCAGTAGTATCCAAAGGGGTGCAGTCCTCTCTGGAAACACCATATATTTT. Protein: CASSIQRGAVLSGNTIYF.

This clone was observed a few times. The chain recombines TRBV4-2 with TRBJ1-1, with D unresolved. The V gene lost 1 base and the J gene lost 1 base, with 10 bases spanning the gap. Germline CDR1 is LGHNA and CDR2 is YNFKEQ. The CDR3 has 15 amino acids. This CDR3 is CASSQVFKGNTEAFF. The CDR3 DNA follows: TGTGCCAGCAGCCAAGTGTTTAAGGGGAACACTGAAGCTTTCTTT.

The rearrangement uses TRBV7-9 and TRBJ1-2, with D possibly matching TRBD1 (5 bases). Trimming cost V 8 bases and J 5 bases, with 18 bases left between them. In germline, CDR1 is SEHNR, CDR2 FQNEAQ (reference sequence). The CDR3 runs to 14 residues. CDR3 region: CASGGYRDSYGYTF. CDR3 bases: TGTGCCAGCGGGGGATATAGGGACTCATATGGCTACACCTTC.

V usage is TRBV6-5 and J usage is TRBJ1-5, with unresolved D. The CDR3 has 13 amino acids. CDR1 and CDR2 from the germline V gene are MNHEY and SVGAGI. V lost 6 bases and J 0 bases, leaving 6 bases between the germline ends. The CDR3 DNA follows: TGTGCCAGCAGGTTTGATAGCAATCAGCCCCAGCATTTT. It yields the protein CASRFDSNQPQHF.

This clone occurred once. The chain employs TRBV18 and TRBJ2-4; TRBD1 might be the D (5 bases). There are 14 residues in the CDR3. V was shortened by 2 bases and J by 8 bases, with 13 bases between the two germline ends. Germline V CDR1 and CDR2: KGHSH, LQKENI. The chain's CDR3 is CASSPRQLGDIQYF. In nucleotides, the CDR3 is TGTGCCAGCTCACCAAGGCAGCTAGGGGACATTCAGTACTTC.

The V gene is TRBV5-1, the J gene TRBJ1-2, with 9 bases aligning to TRBD1. This CDR3 has 15 amino acids. The V gene end was trimmed by 4 bases and the J gene end by 4 bases; junction bases not matched to a gene: 8. Germline assignment: CDR1 SGHRS and CDR2 YFSETQ. The chain's CDR3 is CASSSLQGAGYGYTF. CDR3 coding DNA: TGCGCCAGCAGCAGCCTACAGGGGGCAGGCTATGGCTACACCTTC.

This sequence joins TRBV6-6 and TRBJ1-3; D is unresolved. The CDR3 consists of 14 residues. V was shortened by 7 bases and J by 0 bases, with 10 bases between the two germline ends. Per germline, CDR1 MNHNY and CDR2 SVGAGI (reference sequence). CDR3: CASTVSSSGNTIYF. The CDR3 DNA sequence: TGTGCCAGCACAGTCTCTAGCTCTGGAAACACCATATATTTT.

V and J are TRBV6-6 and TRBJ2-3, with 8 bases lining up with TRBD1. Per germline, CDR1 MNHNY and CDR2 SVGAGI (reference sequence). The CDR3 sequence is 15 residues long. V was pared by 7 bases and J by 1 base, with 7 bases of the junction left unmatched. CDR3 nucleotides: TGTGCCAGCACCTTTCTACAGGGGGGCACAGATACGCAGTATTTT. Translating it yields CASTFLQGGTDTQYF.